Given below is one T cell receptor beta chain in context. Sequencing was performed with immunoSEQ multiplex PCR; in TCRdb, only in-frame clones are kept and a portion is missing. The sample contains about 63,000 clones, roughly 80% of which appear only once. This sample is drawn from a study of OX40 agonist ivuxolimab in advanced cancers. CDR1 is MNHEY, CDR2 SMNVEV, per germline (reference sequence). V shed 1 base and J shed 2 bases, with 15 bases lying between them. This CDR3 spans 17 amino acids. This chain links TRBV27 with TRBJ1-5; TRBD1 is a possible D gene (5 bases). This TCR was sampled from an adult with an advanced solid tumor such as melanoma, head and neck, liver or kidney cancer. The specimen comprised CD4+ or CD8+ T cells sorted from blood, sampled in a trial of the OX40 agonist ivuxolimab. CDR3 sequence (DNA): TGTGCCAGCAGTTTATTCTGGGGCCGTAGGGGCAATCAGCCCCAGCATTTT. This codes for CASSLFWGRRGNQPQHF.